The 30 T cell receptor beta chains in this list originate from one sample, sequenced in a study of T cells after yellow fever vaccination. Via MiXCR, TCRdb re-called the 5' RACE reads, giving one row per CDR3 protein. The data hold a few hundred thousand distinct CDR3 sequences, with 3.5% to 5% observed a single time. This specimen was PBMCs, taken 15 days after the yellow fever booster vaccination. The receptors derive from a man in his late teens or twenties who received the YFV17D yellow fever vaccine.

Many counts were recorded for this clonotype. The V and J genes are TRBV7-2 and TRBJ2-2; possibly TRBD2 for D (5 bases). Germline CDR1 and CDR2: SGHTA and FQGNSA. The CDR3 sequence is 14 residues long. V lost 2 bases and J lost 6, with 10 bases in between. CDR3 nucleotide sequence: TGTGCCAGCAGCTTAACGAGAGGGTCCGGGGAGCTGTTTTTT. It specifies CASSLTRGSGELFF.

This clonotype was observed many times. This chain joins TRBV5-1 and TRBJ2-2; maybe TRBD2 (7 bases). Germline V lookup: CDR1 SGHRS, CDR2 YFSETQ. This CDR3 has 16 residues. Trimming left V 2 bases short and J 0 bases short, with 11 bases between. CDR3 in DNA: TGCGCCAGCAGCTTCGGCGGGGGCCCGAACACCGGGGAGCTGTTTTTT. It codes for CASSFGGGPNTGELFF.

There are a few counts of this clonotype. The chain carries TRBV20-1 and TRBJ1-3; 8 bases agree with TRBD1. Germline-derived CDR1 and CDR2 are DFQATT and SNEGSKA (reference sequence). This CDR3 comprises 14 residues. V lost 5 bases to trimming and J lost 5 bases; unmatched junction nucleotides: 8. CDR3: CSAGPRQGRNTIYF. The CDR3 nucleotides are TGCAGTGCTGGACCCCGACAGGGGCGAAACACCATATATTTT.

The table lists this clonotype with many counts. J is TRBJ1-6 and V is TRBV6-5; possibly TRBD1 for D (5 bases). Germline-derived CDR1 and CDR2 are MNHEY and SVGAGI. This CDR3 contains 13 residues. V was cut by 5 bases and J by 10 bases, with 12 bases left in between. CDR3 region: CASSTGGGSPLHF. CDR3 in DNA: TGTGCCAGCAGTACAGGAGGCGGATCACCCCTCCACTTT.

This clonotype was seen repeatedly, ten times or more. The chain is built from TRBV5-1 and TRBJ2-4; D is undetermined. Germline-derived CDR1 and CDR2 are SGHRS and YFSETQ. Trimming took off 0 bases at V and 1 base at J, with 8 bases between the two ends. The CDR3 runs to 15 residues. The CDR3 region is CASSLGDLAKNIQYF. For the CDR3, the DNA is TGCGCCAGCAGCTTGGGGGATCTCGCCAAAAACATTCAGTACTTC.

This clonotype was seen at least ten times. The J gene is TRBJ2-3, the V gene TRBV12-3 or TRBV12-4; D is possibly TRBD2 (5 bases). This CDR3 is 14 amino acids long. V was pared by 6 bases and J by 2 bases, with 12 bases between. This CDR3 reads CASRRTSITDTQYF. CDR3 in DNA: TGTGCCAGCAGGCGGACTTCGATCACAGATACGCAGTATTTT.

The sample holds a few counts of this clonotype. This chain connects TRBV6-2 or TRBV6-3 to TRBJ1-5; 7 bases are a match to TRBD1. The CDR3 sequence is 15 residues long. Germline V gene data show CDR1 as MNHEY and CDR2 as SVGEGT. Trimming took 4 bases from V and 5 from J; bases not matched to a gene: 8. Written as DNA, the CDR3 is TGTGCCAGCAGTTCTCCAGGGAGGGGGCATCAGCCCCAGCATTTT. This codes for CASSSPGRGHQPQHF.

This clonotype was recorded at least ten times. CDR3 DNA sequence: TGTGCCAGCAGTTACGGTCAAGGGGCCCAGCGCTATGGCTACACCTTC. It encodes CASSYGQGAQRYGYTF. V is TRBV6-5 and J is TRBJ1-2; D might be TRBD1 (5 bases). CDR1 and CDR2 (germline): MNHEY, SVGAGI. V was cut by 2 bases and J by 4 bases, with 17 bases left in between. This CDR3 has 16 amino acids.

This sequence joins TRBV7-2 and TRBJ2-7; tentative D call: TRBD2 (5 bases). The CDR3 length is 14 residues. The germline V and J ends were trimmed by 2 bases and 7 bases, with 15 bases remaining between them. CDR1 and CDR2 from the germline V gene are SGHTA and FQGNSA. DNA for the CDR3: TGTGCCAGCAGCTTATCGGCCCTCGGGAAAGAGCAGTACGTC. The encoded protein is CASSLSALGKEQYV.

Remarks on this clonotype: A much larger clone is a single base away; this may be a read error. The gene calls are TRBV6-5 and TRBJ2-1; D is undetermined. Germline V gene lookup returns CDR1 MNHEY and CDR2 SVGAGI. This CDR3 region has 15 residues. CDR3 bases: TGTGCCAGCAGTCCCGGTCGGAGCTCCTTCAATGAGCAGTTCTTC. Residues: CASSPGRSSFNEQFF.

On this clonotype: A much larger clone lies a single base off, so this may be a read error. The J gene is TRBJ1-5, the V gene TRBV27; 10 bases map to TRBD1. The CDR3 length is 15 residues. V lost 3 bases, J lost 2 bases, and 1 base stayed unmatched. Germline assignment: CDR1 MNHEY and CDR2 SMNVEV (reference sequence). DNA for the CDR3: TGTGCCAGCAGTTTCGGGACAGGGGGCAATCAGCCCCAGCATTTT. The encoded protein is CASSFGTGGNQPQHF.

There are many counts of this clonotype. The chain has TRBV9 and TRBJ2-5; 10 positions match TRBD2. The CDR3 covers 15 residues. V shed 3 bases, J shed 5 bases, and the junction held 7 bases outside the gene matches. Germline loops: CDR1 SGDLS, CDR2 YYNGEE. CDR3 DNA: TGTGCCAGCAGCGGGAGAGGACTAGCGGTGGAGACCCAGTACTTC. Protein product: CASSGRGLAVETQYF. The complete variable domain, with remaining parts taken from reference TRBV9 and TRBJ2-5, reads DSGVTQTPKHLITATGQRVTLRCSPRSGDLSVYWYQQSLDQGLQFLIQYYNGEERAKGNILERFSAQQFPDLHSELNLSSLELGDSALYFCASSGRGLAVETQYFGPGTRLLVL.

This clonotype was seen at least ten times. The CDR3 is CSAYRGGVTQYF. CDR3 sequence (DNA): TGCAGTGCTTACAGGGGTGGGGTGACCCAGTACTTC. The rearrangement links TRBV20-1 to TRBJ2-5; TRBD1 aligns across 7 bases. This CDR3 has 12 residues. After removal of 5 bases from V and 7 bases from J, the junction contained 7 bases not matched to a gene. Germline CDR1 is DFQATT and CDR2 is SNEGSKA (reference sequence).

This clonotype has more than one count but fewer than ten. The chain carries TRBV10-1 and TRBJ2-7; D tentatively fits TRBD1 or TRBD2 (5 bases each). Germline V gives CDR1 WNHNN, CDR2 SYGVQD (reference sequence). The CDR3 has 16 amino acids. The V end lost 10 bases, the J end lost 6 bases, and 28 bases lay between the germline ends. CDR3 sequence: CATGVGTVEREVEQYV. As DNA, the CDR3 is TGCGCCACCGGGGTCGGGACGGTGGAACGTGAGGTCGAGCAGTACGTC.

This clonotype was seen ten or more times. V gene TRBV5-1 combines with J gene TRBJ1-3; 9 bases are a match to TRBD1. V was clipped by 4 bases and J by 0 bases; unmatched bases: 11. The CDR3 runs 18 residues. Germline V gives CDR1 SGHRS, CDR2 YFSETQ. CDR3 amino acids: CASSRQTGGRDSGNTIYF. Here the CDR3 DNA reads TGCGCCAGCAGCCGACAGACAGGGGGTAGAGACTCTGGAAACACCATATATTTT.

This clonotype was seen repeatedly, ten times or more. The chain carries TRBV20-1 and TRBJ1-1; TRBD1 is a possible D gene (5 bases). Germline CDR1 is DFQATT and CDR2 is SNEGSKA (reference sequence). The CDR3 totals 14 residues. Trimming cost V 6 bases and J 1 base, with 15 bases left between them. The CDR3 here is CSAHPQGPNTEAFF. CDR3 coding DNA: TGCAGTGCCCATCCCCAGGGCCCGAACACTGAAGCTTTCTTT.

This clonotype was seen only a few times. The chain uses TRBV6-4 and TRBJ1-2; tentatively, D is TRBD1 (5 bases). CDR1 is MRHNA and CDR2 is SNTAGT in the germline V gene. V dropped 4 bases and J dropped 1 base, with 13 bases sitting between them. This CDR3 is built from 15 residues. CDR3 residues: CASSGLGAYNYGYTF. As DNA, the CDR3 is TGTGCCAGCAGTGGCCTCGGGGCCTATAACTATGGCTACACCTTC.

This clonotype was detected ten times or more. The genes are TRBV7-3 and TRBJ2-3; D possibly corresponds to TRBD2 (5 bases). V was pared by 4 bases and J by 4 bases, with 6 bases between. There are 12 residues in the CDR3. Germline lookup yields CDR1 SGHTA and CDR2 FQGTGA. The CDR3, as DNA: TGTGCCAGCAGCTCCGGGGCAGATACGCAGTATTTT. This encodes CASSSGADTQYF.

This clonotype was found many times. V gene TRBV10-3 combines with J gene TRBJ2-7; the D gene is possibly TRBD2 (5 bases). Germline values: CDR1 ENHRY, CDR2 SYGVKD. With 5 bases removed from V and 0 bases from J, the gap between germline ends came to 8 bases. The CDR3 has 13 residues. The CDR3 DNA follows: TGTGCCATCAGTTCGGGGTCCTCCTACGAGCAGTACTTC. This gives the protein CAISSGSSYEQYF.

The chain joins TRBV24-1 to TRBJ1-5; D unresolved. The germline CDR1 and CDR2 sequences are KGHDR and SFDVKD. Trimming left V 0 bases short and J 4 bases short, with 0 bases between. This CDR3 region has 12 residues. The CDR3 region has the DNA TGTGCCACCAGTGATTTGAATCAGCCCCAGCATTTT. This codes for CATSDLNQPQHF.

This clonotype has more than one count but fewer than ten. The chain's CDR3 is CASSRDRTGQAFF. As DNA, the CDR3 is TGTGCCAGCAGTCGGGACCGGACAGGGCAAGCTTTCTTT. The genes are TRBV6-2 or TRBV6-3 and TRBJ1-1, with 8 bases lining up with TRBD1. Germline V lookup: CDR1 MNHEY, CDR2 SVGEGT. With V trimmed by 5 bases and J by 9 bases, 8 bases remained unmatched. The CDR3 spans 13 residues.

This clonotype came up a few times. This sequence joins TRBV6-5 and TRBJ1-2; TRBD1 matches 12 bases. The CDR3 contains 14 residues. In germline, CDR1 is MNHEY, CDR2 SVGAGI. Unmatched junction bases numbered 6, after V lost 0 bases and J lost 13 bases. CDR3 in amino acids: CASSYSGTGGAFTF. In DNA form, the CDR3 reads TGTGCCAGCAGTTACTCTGGGACAGGGGGCGCGTTCACCTTC.

This clonotype was seen repeatedly, ten times or more. V usage is TRBV7-2 and J usage is TRBJ2-1; 9 nucleotides line up with TRBD2. Germline V lookup: CDR1 SGHTA, CDR2 FQGNSA. The CDR3 length is 15 residues. J lost 6 bases, V lost 5 bases, and 8 bases had no gene match. CDR3 DNA: TGTGCCAGCAGCCCGCCAGCGGGGGGCATCAATGAGCAGTTCTTC. Its protein product is CASSPPAGGINEQFF.

This clonotype turned up a few times. The chain has TRBV12-3 or TRBV12-4 and TRBJ1-3; weak D call: TRBD1 (5 bases). The CDR3 is 13 amino acids. The V gene lost 2 bases and the J gene lost 8 bases, with 10 bases spanning the gap. The CDR3 coding sequence is TGTGCCAGCAGTTTAATCGGGGCCTACACCATATATTTT. Translating it yields CASSLIGAYTIYF.

This clonotype was recorded many times. The chain uses TRBV3-1 and TRBJ2-4; 8 bases line up with TRBD1. CDR1 LGHDT and CDR2 YNNKEL come from the germline V gene (reference sequence). J lost 5 bases, V lost 3 bases, and 3 bases had no gene match. The CDR3 extends over 14 amino acids. The CDR3 spells CASSHGQGQNIQYF. CDR3 sequence (DNA): TGTGCCAGCAGCCATGGACAGGGCCAAAACATTCAGTACTTC.

This clonotype appeared many times. The chain links TRBV4-3 to TRBJ1-6, with 11 bases aligning to TRBD1. CDR1 is LGHNA and CDR2 is YSLEER in the germline V gene. CDR3 length: 17 residues. V trimming: 0 bases; J trimming: 4 bases; junction bases outside the gene matches: 2. CDR3 DNA: TGCGCCAGCAGCCAAGAGAGGGACAGGGGGTATAATTCACCCCTCCACTTT. It translates to CASSQERDRGYNSPLHF.

This clonotype was counted a few times. The V and J genes are TRBV28 and TRBJ1-4, with 12 bases matching TRBD1. Germline-derived CDR1 and CDR2 are MDHEN and SYDVKM. The J segment lost 15 bases and the V segment lost 3 bases, leaving 11 bases of the junction unmatched. CDR3 length: 15 residues. CDR3 sequence (DNA): TGTGCCAGCAGTTTCGGGGGACAGGGGGCTCAAGCGTTGTTTTTT. Protein: CASSFGGQGAQALFF.

V is TRBV7-2 and J is TRBJ2-7, with D unresolved. Between the trimmed V and J ends, which lost 4 bases and 0 bases, there was a span of 13 bases. Germline lookup yields CDR1 SGHTA and CDR2 FQGNSA. The CDR3 contains 15 residues. The CDR3 nucleotides are TGTGCCAGCAGCTCCCCCATTTTGAGCTCCTACGAGCAGTACTTC. Protein product: CASSSPILSSYEQYF.

This clonotype was seen more than once but under ten times. The chain carries TRBV12-3 or TRBV12-4 and TRBJ2-5; weak D call: TRBD2 (5 bases). The CDR3 contains 12 residues. V gave up 6 bases and J gave up 4 bases, with 9 bases separating them. CDR3 protein: CASSQLGETQYF. Written as DNA, the CDR3 is TGTGCCAGCAGCCAACTAGGAGAGACCCAGTACTTC.

Of note for this clonotype: The junction and the germline gene differ at one end; a read error may be behind it. V usage is TRBV29-1 and J usage is TRBJ1-1; D gene uncertain. Germline V CDR1 and CDR2: SQVTM, ANQGSEA. There are 11 residues in the CDR3. The CDR3 coding sequence is TGCAGCGTTGTAGTTGGGTCCACTCAACCTTTT. Protein sequence: CSVVVGSTQPF. The entire variable domain, with the rest obtained from reference TRBV29-1 and TRBJ1-1, is as follows: SAVISQKPSRDICQRGTSLTIQCQVDSQVTMMFWYRQQPGQSLTLIATANQGSEATYESGFVIDKFPISRPNLTFSTLTVSNMSPEDSSIYLCSVVVGSTQPFGQGTRLTVV.